This T cell receptor beta chain was identified during a study of vaccination effects on CD4 cells after COVID-19. Antigen-specific CD4+ T cells were expanded with viral peptide pools in the ViraFEST assay before sequencing. Isolating CD4+ T cells followed about 10 days of culture. Either the BNT162b2 or mRNA-1273 vaccine was given to participants in two doses. Half the medium was swapped for IL-2 medium on days 3 and 7. Produced via immunoSEQ multiplex PCR; TCRdb's table is partial and in-frame only. The sample includes around 69,000 clones, around 69% of them seen just once. This CDR3 comprises 18 residues. Germline CDR1 is MGHDK and CDR2 is SYGVNS. Unmatched junction bases numbered 20, after V lost 6 bases and J lost 6 bases. As concerns this clone: What it binds is unknown.

Sequences were derived from CD4+ T cells from PBMCs cultured with HCoV-229E spike peptides, sampled after COVID-19 vaccination. This chain connects TRBV25-1 to TRBJ2-3, with TRBD2 matching over 8 bases. The sequence came from a human donor who received a COVID-19 vaccine. The DNA of the CDR3 is TGTGCCAGCAGCTACTTTAGACCCGGGACTAGAGTTCTCGATACGCAGTATTTT. Protein sequence: CASSYFRPGTRVLDTQYF.